One and the same sample provided the 9 T cell receptor beta chains below, sequenced in a study of T-cell reconstitution after alpha-beta-depleted transplantation in children. This sample's TCRbeta library carried unique molecular identifier barcodes. A single record per CDR3 protein comes from TCRdb applying MiXCR to the PCR reads. This sample has hundreds of thousands of distinct CDR3 sequences, with around 9.9% found just once. The source material was PBMCs, sampled before TCRalphabeta/CD19-depleted stem cell transplant. Source of these receptors: a child under two years old with acute myeloid leukemia, due to receive a stem cell transplant.

This clonotype appeared many times. The chain links TRBV11-2 to TRBJ1-6; D not certain. This CDR3 is 14 amino acids long. The V gene lost 1 base and the J gene lost 8 bases, with 9 bases spanning the gap. The germline V gene encodes CDR1 SGHAT and CDR2 FQNNGV. CDR3 coding DNA: TGTGCCAGCAGCTTAGGGCAGACTTATTCACCCCTCCACTTT. It translates to CASSLGQTYSPLHF. The complete variable domain, with remaining parts taken from reference TRBV11-2 and TRBJ1-6, reads EAGVAQSPRYKIIEKRQSVAFWCNPISGHATLYWYQQILGQGPKLLIQFQNNGVVDDSQLPKDRFSAERLKGVDSTLKIQPAKLEDSAVYLCASSLGQTYSPLHFGNGTRLTVT.

There are many counts of this clonotype. The chain recombines TRBV20-1 with TRBJ2-5; 7 nucleotides line up with TRBD2. The CDR3 consists of 19 residues. The J segment lost 1 base and the V segment lost 0 bases, leaving 17 bases of the junction unmatched. Germline CDR1 is DFQATT and CDR2 is SNEGSKA (reference sequence). CDR3 region: CSARDFKRGNPLSQETQYF. The CDR3 nucleotides are TGCAGTGCTAGAGATTTCAAGCGGGGTAACCCGTTGTCCCAAGAGACCCAGTACTTC.

This clonotype was recorded at least ten times. The CDR3 bases are TGTGCCAGCAGCCCACCCGACCGGAACACTGAAGCTTTCTTT. As protein: CASSPPDRNTEAFF. The genes are TRBV7-8 and TRBJ1-1, with no clear D. Trimming stripped 5 bases from V and 1 base from J, with 11 bases between. This CDR3 spans 14 amino acids. Germline values: CDR1 SGHVS, CDR2 FQNEAQ.

The sample holds many counts of this clonotype. The chain carries TRBV14 and TRBJ2-3; D unresolved. Looked up from germline, CDR1 is SGHDN and CDR2 is FVKESK. Trimming removed 0 bases at V and 3 bases at J, with 4 bases between. The CDR3 is 13 amino acids. The CDR3 loop reads CASSQDYTDTQYF. The CDR3 coding sequence is TGTGCCAGCAGCCAAGATTATACAGATACGCAGTATTTT.

This clonotype was picked up many times. V gene TRBV28 combines with J gene TRBJ2-1; D gene unclear. CDR1 is MDHEN, CDR2 SYDVKM, per germline. The CDR3 is 12 amino acids. V lost 1 base to trimming and J lost 7 bases, with 5 bases between them. The CDR3 region is CASSLSPNEQFF. For the CDR3, the DNA is TGTGCCAGCAGTTTATCCCCAAATGAGCAGTTCTTC. The complete variable domain, with remaining parts taken from reference TRBV28 and TRBJ2-1, reads DVKVTQSSRYLVKRTGEKVFLECVQDMDHENMFWYRQDPGLGLRLIYFSYDVKMKEKGDIPEGYSVSREKKERFSLILESASTNQTSMYLCASSLSPNEQFFGPGTRLTVL.

To note about this clonotype: A much bigger clone sits one base away, suggesting this may be a read error. V is TRBV28 and J is TRBJ1-1; D is undetermined. V shed 6 bases and J shed 5 bases, with 10 bases lying between them. Germline values: CDR1 MDHEN, CDR2 SYDVKM. This CDR3 contains 12 residues. The CDR3 loop is CASRVKSTEAFF. The CDR3 coding sequence is TGTGCCAGCAGGGTTAAGTCGACTGAAGCTTTCTTT.

This clonotype has ten or more counts. The chain has TRBV11-2 and TRBJ2-1; 8 bases are a match to TRBD2. The CDR3 is 16 amino acids. Losses at the gene ends were 1 base for V and 4 bases for J; bases not matched to a gene: 6. Germline V gene lookup returns CDR1 SGHAT and CDR2 FQNNGV. CDR3 bases: TGTGCCAGCAGCTTAGTGGGTAGCGGGGCTTACAATGAGCAGTTCTTC. Its protein is CASSLVGSGAYNEQFF.

The table lists this clonotype with many counts. V is TRBV27 and J is TRBJ2-3; tentatively, D is TRBD1 or TRBD2 (6 bases each). CDR1 is MNHEY and CDR2 is SMNVEV in the germline V gene (reference sequence). This CDR3 has 16 residues. With 2 bases removed from V and 3 bases from J, the gap between germline ends came to 15 bases. This CDR3 reads CASSLVGGVWTDTQYF. The CDR3 region has the DNA TGTGCCAGCAGTTTAGTCGGGGGCGTATGGACAGATACGCAGTATTTT.

This clonotype has just a few counts. A much larger clone is a single base away; this may be a read error. This chain uses TRBV5-6 with TRBJ2-7; 7 positions match TRBD2. With V trimmed by 4 bases and J by 2 bases, 0 bases remained unmatched. The CDR3 consists of 12 residues. The germline V gene has CDR1 SGHDT and CDR2 YYEEEE. The CDR3 DNA sequence: TGTGCCAGCAGCCGGGGGGCCTACGAGCAGTACTTC. Translating it yields CASSRGAYEQYF.